The source of this T cell receptor (beta chain) is a study of CD8 T cells in Susac syndrome. Sequencing of TCR beta, carried out with a high-throughput approach, was applied to CD8+ and CD4+ T cells from the blood. Controls were healthy donors chosen to match patients in age and sex. Purification of the CD8+ and CD4+ T cells relied on negative isolation, and TEMRA cells underwent FACS enrichment. Reverse transcription of about 0.45 to 1 ug RNA was performed with random hexamers. Across 54 Vbeta and 13 Jbeta, immunoSEQ multiplex PCR amplified TCR beta CDR3. One entry per CDR3 protein results from TCRdb running MiXCR on the immunoSEQ multiplex PCR reads. There are over 100,000 distinct CDR3 sequences in the sample; around 90% occur only once, and 0.11% to 0.15% lies in the top ten. Germline CDR1 MNHEY, CDR2 SVGEGT. The CDR3 runs 14 residues. The germline V and J ends were trimmed by 7 bases and 1 base, with 13 bases remaining between them.

V is TRBV6-2 or TRBV6-3 and J is TRBJ1-1; weak D call: TRBD1 (5 bases). The sequencing input was CD4+ T cells from PBMCs. This TCR was recovered from a human donor in good health. CDR3 nucleotide sequence: TGTGCCAGCACTTCGGACACTCCGAACACTGAAGCTTTCTTT. It yields the protein CASTSDTPNTEAFF.